This T cell receptor beta chain was sequenced during a study of HIV-infected children after antiretroviral therapy interruption. About the study: Children were on planned treatment interruption or continuous treatment.

This clonotype was counted many times. CDR3 length: 16 amino acids. V lost 0 bases and J lost 8; bases outside the gene matches: 5. Germline V gene data show CDR1 as MNHNY and CDR2 as SVGAGI (reference sequence). A 3' RACE protocol on RNA, with unique molecular identifiers, produced the TCR library. From the 3' RACE reads, TCRdb called clonotypes with MiXCR, one entry per CDR3 protein. Of about 7,300 distinct CDR3 sequences listed, around a sixth were seen once; the top ten hold approximately 13%. The sample's treatment: PENTA 11 planned treatment interruption arm or continuous ART arm. At least 24 weeks of at least three-drug ART, in children 2 to 15 years.

The specimen comprised CD45RO+ CD8+ T cells from PBMCs, pooled from several time points, sampled from a donor given antiretroviral therapy, either interrupted or continuous. Subset: memory CD8+ CD45RO+ CD45RA- T cells. This clonotype was obtained from a pool of human donors with HIV. V gene TRBV6-6 combines with J gene TRBJ2-2; 11 bases map to TRBD2. The CDR3 DNA reads TGTGCCAGCAGTTACTCGAGTAGCGGGAGGGCGGGGGAGCTGTTTTTT. This codes for CASSYSSSGRAGELFF.